The 3 T cell receptor beta chains in this list originate from one sample, sequenced in a study of breast tumors, draining lymph nodes, adjacent tissues. Samples came from axillary lymph nodes draining the breast cancer. From the multiplex PCR reads, TCRdb called clonotypes with MiXCR, one entry per CDR3 protein. The sample records 180,000 or so distinct CDR3 sequences, 30% to 40% being singletons. Sample: axillary lymph node tissue. The receptors here all came from a female donor with breast cancer. Some clones in this sample may be carry-over from other donors' samples.

About this clonotype itself: A much more abundant neighbour one base away suggests this may be a read error. V is TRBV6-1 and J is TRBJ1-5, with D perhaps TRBD1 (6 bases). The CDR3 totals 14 residues. CDR1 and CDR2 (germline): MNHNS, SASEGT. CDR3 in DNA: TGTGTCAGCAGTGCCGGGGGTTCAAGGGGGGCCCAGCATTTT. It translates to CVSSAGGSRGAQHF.

Note on this clonotype: The germline gene is not matched at one end of the junction; a read error may be the cause. The chain recombines TRBV10-3 with TRBJ2-5, with D uncertain. The CDR3 contains 13 residues. Germline V CDR1 and CDR2: ENHRY, SYGVKD. The CDR3 spells CAISVSFRETQYF. The CDR3, as DNA: TGTGCCATCAGTGTCAGTTTCCGAGAGACCCAATACTTC.

This clonotype was detected many times. This chain uses TRBV7-3 with TRBJ2-6; the D is unclear. V was pared by 5 bases and J by 0 bases, with 14 bases between. Germline CDR1 and CDR2: SGHTA and FQGTGA. This CDR3 comprises 17 residues. The CDR3: CASSRRAASSGANVLTF. CDR3 DNA sequence: TGTGCCAGCAGCCGTAGGGCGGCGAGCTCTGGGGCCAACGTCCTGACTTTC. Complete variable domain (other parts from reference TRBV7-3 and TRBJ2-6): GAGVSQTPSNKVTEKGKYVELRCDPISGHTALYWYRQSLGQGPEFLIYFQGTGAADDSGLPNDRFFAVRPEGSVSTLKIQRTERGDSAVYLCASSRRAASSGANVLTFGAGSRLTVL.